This T cell receptor beta chain is from a study of shared clonotypes between healthy human individuals. Donation came from healthy HIV-negative adults that had no recent acute infections or vaccinations. The CDR3 covers 15 residues. V was trimmed by 3 bases and J by 4 bases, leaving 13 bases between them. Germline V gene lookup returns CDR1 KGHSH and CDR2 LQKENI. Sequencing was performed with immunoSEQ multiplex PCR; in TCRdb, only in-frame clones are kept and a portion is missing. The repertoire holds under 2,500,000 clones, with around 95% as singletons. The chain combines TRBV18 with TRBJ1-5; no definite D call. The specimen sequenced was naive CD4+ T cells sorted from blood. Indicated subset: CD45RA+ positively selected. The source of this sequence is a man between 18 and 29 years old in good health. The CDR3 DNA sequence: TGTGCCAGCTCACCTGATATAGCATCGAATCAGCCCCAGCATTTT. Encoded protein: CASSPDIASNQPQHF.